These 3 T cell receptor beta chains came from one sample sequenced in a study of blood T cell repertoires in COVID-19. Some clones are missing from TCRdb's copy, which holds only in-frame ones; the method was immunoSEQ multiplex PCR. The sample yields about 140,000 clones, 81% seen once. The sample was peripheral blood. These receptors were obtained from a human donor in a cohort sampled during active COVID-19.

J is TRBJ1-2 and V is TRBV11-2; possibly TRBD1 for D (5 bases). The CDR3 runs 14 residues. From germline, CDR1 is SGHAT and CDR2 FQNNGV. V gave up 0 bases and J gave up 7 bases, with 12 bases separating them. The CDR3 DNA follows: TGTGCCAGCAGCTTAGACCCAGGGTTGTTTGGCTACACCTTC. Residues: CASSLDPGLFGYTF.

The rearrangement links TRBV10-3 to TRBJ1-1; weak D call: TRBD1 (6 bases). The CDR3 length is 14 residues. Between the trimmed V and J ends, which lost 4 bases and 1 base, there was a span of 10 bases. Germline CDR1 is ENHRY and CDR2 is SYGVKD. CDR3 amino acids: CAISGGPENTEAFF. The CDR3 DNA sequence: TGTGCCATCAGTGGGGGGCCGGAGAACACTGAAGCTTTCTTT.

V and J are TRBV7-2 and TRBJ2-7; 9 bases map to TRBD2. CDR3 length: 15 amino acids. Germline lookup yields CDR1 SGHTA and CDR2 FQGNSA. J gave up 3 bases and V 5 bases, and 8 bases lay outside the gene matches. CDR3 in DNA: TGTGCCAGCAGCCCATCTAGCGGGAACATCTACGAGCAGTACTTC. Translating it yields CASSPSSGNIYEQYF. The full variable domain, its missing parts supplied by reference TRBV7-2 and TRBJ2-7, is GAGVSQSPSNKVTEKGKDVELRCDPISGHTALYWYRQSLGQGLEFLIYFQGNSAPDKSGLPSDRFSAERTGGSVSTLTIQRTQQEDSAVYLCASSPSSGNIYEQYFGPGTRLTVT.